This T cell receptor beta chain came from a study of OX40 agonist ivuxolimab in advanced cancers. Study in general: Approximately 41% of patients had received prior checkpoint inhibitor therapy.

Study-wide results and limits: Both blood CD4+ and CD8+ T cells showed clonal growth by week 6 at 0.1 to 3.0 mg/kg.

Assay: immunoSEQ multiplex PCR; the TCRdb copy retains only in-frame clones and omits some. The table has approximately 390 clones, around 64% seen once; the top ten hold around 23%. As regards this clone: What it binds is unknown.

The CDR3 length is 15 residues. V was cut by 0 bases and J by 3 bases, with 10 bases left in between. Germline values: CDR1 SGHNT, CDR2 YENEEA. Specimen collection occurred in a trial of the OX40 agonist ivuxolimab. V usage is TRBV11-3 and J usage is TRBJ2-3; unclear D gene. The sequence came from an adult with an advanced solid tumor such as melanoma, head and neck, liver or kidney cancer. The CDR3 here is CASSLENSITDTQYF. The CDR3 DNA follows: TGTGCCAGCAGCTTAGAAAACTCCATAACAGATACGCAGTATTTT.